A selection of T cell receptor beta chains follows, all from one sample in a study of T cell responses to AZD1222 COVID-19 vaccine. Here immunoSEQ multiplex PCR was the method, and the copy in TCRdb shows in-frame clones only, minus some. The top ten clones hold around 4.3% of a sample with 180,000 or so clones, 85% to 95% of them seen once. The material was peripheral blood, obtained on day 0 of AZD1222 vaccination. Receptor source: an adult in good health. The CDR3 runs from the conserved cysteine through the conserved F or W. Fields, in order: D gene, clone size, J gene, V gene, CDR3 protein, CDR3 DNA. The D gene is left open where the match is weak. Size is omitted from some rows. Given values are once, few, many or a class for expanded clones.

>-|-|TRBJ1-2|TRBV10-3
CAISPNQGNGYTF
TGTGCCATCAGTCCCAACCAGGGAAATGGCTACACCTTC
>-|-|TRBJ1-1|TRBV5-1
CASSLDRVVNTEAFF
TGCGCCAGCAGCTTGGACAGGGTCGTCAACACTGAAGCTTTCTTT
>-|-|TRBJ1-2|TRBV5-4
CASSGVQNNYGYTF
TGTGCCAGCTCAGGTGTTCAGAATAACTATGGCTACACCTTC
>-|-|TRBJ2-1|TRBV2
CASGSDSYNEQFF
TGTGCCAGCGGTTCGGACTCCTACAATGAGCAGTTCTTC
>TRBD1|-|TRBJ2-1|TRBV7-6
CASTKPRGMVPYNEQFF
TGTGCCAGCACCAAACCCAGGGGGATGGTGCCCTACAATGAGCAGTTCTTC
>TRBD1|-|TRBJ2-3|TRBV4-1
CASSHSERDRLSSTDTQYF
TGCGCCAGCAGCCATAGCGAACGGGACAGACTATCTAGCACAGATACGCAGTATTTT
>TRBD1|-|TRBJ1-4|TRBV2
CASSKGQSNEKLFF
TGTGCCAGCAGCAAGGGACAGTCGAATGAAAAACTGTTTTTT
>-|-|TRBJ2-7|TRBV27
CSSARVYYEQYF
TGTTCTTCAGCAAGGGTCTACTACGAGCAGTACTTC
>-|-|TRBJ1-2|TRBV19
CASSIGNRAYTF
TGTGCCAGTAGTATAGGCAACAGGGCCTACACCTTC
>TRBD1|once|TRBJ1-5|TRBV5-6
CASSSSGTAFKPQHF
TGTGCCAGCAGCTCATCCGGGACAGCGTTTAAGCCCCAGCATTTT
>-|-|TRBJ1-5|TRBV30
CAWSNLANQPQHF
TGTGCCTGGAGTAATTTGGCCAATCAGCCCCAGCATTTT
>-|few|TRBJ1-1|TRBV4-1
CASSQEGPAYTEAFF
TGCGCCAGCAGCCAAGAGGGGCCGGCCTACACTGAAGCTTTCTTT
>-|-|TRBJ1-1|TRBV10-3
CAISEERDDTEAFF
TGTGCCATCAGTGAGGAGCGGGATGACACTGAAGCTTTCTTT
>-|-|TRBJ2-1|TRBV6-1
CASSPWDSLGEQFF
TGTGCCAGCAGTCCTTGGGATTCCCTTGGTGAGCAGTTCTTC
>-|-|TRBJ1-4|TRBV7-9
CASSLGQAAHNEKLFF
TGTGCCAGCAGCTTAGGTCAGGCAGCACACAATGAAAAACTGTTTTTT
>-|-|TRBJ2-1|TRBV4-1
CASSQGTNYNEQFF
TGCGCCAGCAGCCAGGGGACAAACTACAATGAGCAGTTCTTC
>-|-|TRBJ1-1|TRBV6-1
CASSEYGAKVTEAFF
TGTGCCAGCAGTGAATATGGGGCCAAGGTCACTGAAGCTTTCTTT
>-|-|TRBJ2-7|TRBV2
CASTGLSSYEQYF
TGTGCCAGCACGGGGCTGAGCTCCTACGAGCAGTACTTC
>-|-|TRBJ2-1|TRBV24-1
CATSDFGGNEQFF
TGTGCCACCAGTGATTTTGGGGGGAATGAGCAGTTCTTC
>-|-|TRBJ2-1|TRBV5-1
CASRPDSREQFF
TGCGCCAGCAGACCGGACAGTCGGGAGCAGTTCTTC
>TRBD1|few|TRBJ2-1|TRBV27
CASSLLQGSEQFF
TGTGCCAGCAGTTTATTACAGGGGAGCGAGCAGTTCTTC
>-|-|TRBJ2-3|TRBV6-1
CASSEVTVSTDTQYF
TGTGCCAGCAGTGAAGTAACGGTTAGCACAGATACGCAGTATTTT
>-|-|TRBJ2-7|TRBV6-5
CASSYLGTVDYEQYF
TGTGCCAGCAGTTATCTCGGGACGGTGGACTACGAGCAGTACTTC
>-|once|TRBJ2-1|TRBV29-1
CSVVGDTYNEQFF
TGCAGCGTTGTTGGGGACACCTACAATGAGCAGTTCTTC
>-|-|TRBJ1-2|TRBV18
CASSPSLGAGKENYGYTF
TGTGCCAGCTCACCATCACTAGGGGCAGGGAAAGAAAACTATGGCTACACCTTC
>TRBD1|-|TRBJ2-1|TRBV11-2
CASSLDPTVDRVRGEQFF
TGTGCCAGCAGCTTAGATCCCACCGTCGACAGGGTGAGAGGTGAGCAGTTCTTC
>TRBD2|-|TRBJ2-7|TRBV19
CASSAGVYEQYF
TGTGCCAGTAGTGCGGGGGTCTACGAGCAGTACTTC
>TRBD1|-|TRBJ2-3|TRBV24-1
CATSDTTGAGTDTQYF
TGTGCCACCAGTGATACGACAGGGGCGGGCACAGATACGCAGTATTTT
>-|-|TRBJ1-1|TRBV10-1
CASSDPPAEAFF
TGCGCCAGCAGTGACCCTCCGGCAGAAGCTTTCTTT
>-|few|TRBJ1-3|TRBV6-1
CASSEQGGSTGNTIYF
TGTGCCAGCAGTGAACAAGGCGGGTCTACTGGAAACACCATATATTTT
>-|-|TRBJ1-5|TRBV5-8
CASSLGQGYQPQHF
TGTGCCAGCAGCTTGGGGCAGGGCTATCAGCCCCAGCATTTT
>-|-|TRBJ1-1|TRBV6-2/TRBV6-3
CASSIHRYPDAFF
TGTGCCAGCAGCATACACAGGTACCCCGACGCTTTCTTT
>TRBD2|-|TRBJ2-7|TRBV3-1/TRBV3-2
CASSKGLGLYEQYF
TGTGCCAGCAGCAAAGGACTAGGGTTATACGAGCAGTACTTC
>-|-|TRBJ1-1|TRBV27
CASSLSGGGDRRSEAFF
TGTGCCAGCAGTTTATCAGGGGGGGGCGATAGGCGTTCTGAAGCTTTCTTT
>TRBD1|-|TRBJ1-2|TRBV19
CASSLRDRVIGYTF
TGTGCCAGTAGTCTCCGGGACAGGGTTATCGGCTACACCTTC
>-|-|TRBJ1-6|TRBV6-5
CASRGRSANSPLHF
TGTGCCAGCAGGGGCCGTTCTGCTAATTCACCCCTCCACTTT
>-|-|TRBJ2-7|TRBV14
CASSQDIYYEQYF
TGTGCCAGCAGCCAAGATATCTACTACGAGCAGTACTTC
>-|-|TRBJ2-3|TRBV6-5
CASSYDYSTDTQYF
TGTGCCAGCAGTTACGACTATAGCACAGATACGCAGTATTTT
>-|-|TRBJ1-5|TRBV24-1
CATSQYGDRVGFFPPGSNQPQHF
TGTGCCACCAGTCAATATGGTGATCGGGTCGGGTTTTTTCCGCCCGGTAGCAATCAGCCCCAGCATTTT
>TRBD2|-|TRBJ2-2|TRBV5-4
CASSLQPSGTGTGELFF
TGTGCCAGCAGCTTGCAGCCTAGCGGGACCGGCACCGGGGAGCTGTTTTTT
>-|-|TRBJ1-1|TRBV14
CASIDISGGTYLNTEAFF
TGTGCCAGCATTGATATCTCCGGGGGCACTTATCTGAACACTGAAGCTTTCTTT
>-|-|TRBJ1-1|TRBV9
CASNPRDNTEAFF
TGTGCCAGCAACCCCCGGGACAACACTGAAGCTTTCTTT
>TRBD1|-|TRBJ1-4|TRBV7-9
CASSLRDRVGEKLFF
TGTGCCAGCAGCCTCCGGGACAGGGTGGGTGAAAAACTGTTTTTT
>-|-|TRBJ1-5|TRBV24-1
CATSDPWRSNQPQHF
TGTGCCACCAGTGATCCCTGGAGGAGCAATCAGCCCCAGCATTTT
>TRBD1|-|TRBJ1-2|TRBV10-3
CAISEATGVGYGYTF
TGTGCCATCAGTGAGGCAACAGGGGTGGGCTATGGCTACACCTTC
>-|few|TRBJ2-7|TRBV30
CAWSVTSYEQYF
TGTGCCTGGAGTGTAACCTCCTACGAGCAGTACTTC
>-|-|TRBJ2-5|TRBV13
CASSLQETQYF
TGTGCCAGCAGCTTACAAGAGACCCAGTACTTC
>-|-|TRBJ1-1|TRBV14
CASSQSTGNTEAFF
TGTGCCAGCAGCCAGTCTACAGGGAACACTGAAGCTTTCTTT
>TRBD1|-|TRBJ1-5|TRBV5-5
CASSLEGQDQPQHF
TGTGCCAGCAGCTTGGAAGGACAGGATCAGCCCCAGCATTTT
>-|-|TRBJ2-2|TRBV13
CASSLGLRELFF
TGTGCCAGCAGCCTGGGCCTCCGGGAGCTGTTTTTT
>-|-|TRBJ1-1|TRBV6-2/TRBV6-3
CASSLGDEAFF
TGTGCCAGCAGCCTAGGGGATGAAGCTTTCTTT